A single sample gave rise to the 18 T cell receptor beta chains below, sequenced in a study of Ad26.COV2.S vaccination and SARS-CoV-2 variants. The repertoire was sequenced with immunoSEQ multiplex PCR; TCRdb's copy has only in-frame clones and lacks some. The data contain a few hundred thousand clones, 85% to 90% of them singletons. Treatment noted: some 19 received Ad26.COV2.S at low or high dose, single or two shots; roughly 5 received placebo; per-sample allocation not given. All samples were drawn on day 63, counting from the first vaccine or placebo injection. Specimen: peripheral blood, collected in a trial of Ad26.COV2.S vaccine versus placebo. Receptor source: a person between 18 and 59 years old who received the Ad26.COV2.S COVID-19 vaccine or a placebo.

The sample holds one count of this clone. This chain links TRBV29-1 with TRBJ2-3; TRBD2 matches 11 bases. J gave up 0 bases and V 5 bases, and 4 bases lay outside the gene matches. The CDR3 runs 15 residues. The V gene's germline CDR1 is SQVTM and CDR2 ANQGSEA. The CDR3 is CSVKTSGASTDTQYF. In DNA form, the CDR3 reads TGCAGCGTTAAGACTAGCGGGGCTAGCACAGATACGCAGTATTTT.

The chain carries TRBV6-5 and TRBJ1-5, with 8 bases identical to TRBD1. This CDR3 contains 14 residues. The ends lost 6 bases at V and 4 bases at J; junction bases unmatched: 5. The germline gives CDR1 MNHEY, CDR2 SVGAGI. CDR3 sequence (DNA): TGTGCCAGCAGCGGACAGGGTTTGAATCAGCCCCAGCATTTT. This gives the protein CASSGQGLNQPQHF.

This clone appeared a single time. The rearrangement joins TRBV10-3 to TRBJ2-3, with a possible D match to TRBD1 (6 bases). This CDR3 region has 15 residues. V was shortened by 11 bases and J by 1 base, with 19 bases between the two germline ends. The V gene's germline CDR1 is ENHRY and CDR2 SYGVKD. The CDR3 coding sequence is TGTGCCGCCCTAAAGGGGGATCTTCGCACAGATACGCAGTATTTT. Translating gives CAALKGDLRTDTQYF.

CDR3 DNA sequence: TGTGCCACCAGCAGAGATAGATTGGCAACCGGGGAGCTGTTTTTT. It translates to CATSRDRLATGELFF. The chain couples TRBV15 to TRBJ2-2; D not certain. Trimming cost V 0 bases and J 5 bases, with 10 bases left between them. This CDR3 contains 15 residues. Germline CDR1 LNHNV, CDR2 YYDKDF (reference sequence).

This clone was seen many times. CDR3: CASSQDTSRIEQFF. CDR3 coding DNA: TGCGCCAGCAGCCAAGATACGAGTAGAATTGAGCAGTTCTTC. V usage is TRBV4-3 and J usage is TRBJ2-1, with D unclear. Trimming took off 0 bases at V and 9 bases at J, with 12 bases between the two ends. The germline gives CDR1 LGHNA, CDR2 YSLEER. The length of the CDR3 is 14 residues.

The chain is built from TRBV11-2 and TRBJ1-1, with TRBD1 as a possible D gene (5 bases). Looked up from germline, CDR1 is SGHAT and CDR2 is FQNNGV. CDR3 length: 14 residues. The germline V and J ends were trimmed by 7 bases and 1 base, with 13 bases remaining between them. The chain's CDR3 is CASTYYTGNTEAFF. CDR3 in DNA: TGTGCCAGCACATATTACACAGGGAACACTGAAGCTTTCTTT.

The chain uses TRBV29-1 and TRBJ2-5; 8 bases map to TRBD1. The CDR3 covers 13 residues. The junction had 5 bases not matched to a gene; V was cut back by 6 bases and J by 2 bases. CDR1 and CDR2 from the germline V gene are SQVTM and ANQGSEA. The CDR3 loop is CSVGTGYQETQYF. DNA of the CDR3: TGCAGCGTCGGGACAGGTTATCAAGAGACCCAGTACTTC. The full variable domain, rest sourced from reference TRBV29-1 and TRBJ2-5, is SAVISQKPSRDICQRGTSLTIQCQVDSQVTMMFWYRQQPGQSLTLIATANQGSEATYESGFVIDKFPISRPNLTFSTLTVSNMSPEDSSIYLCSVGTGYQETQYFGPGTRLLVL.

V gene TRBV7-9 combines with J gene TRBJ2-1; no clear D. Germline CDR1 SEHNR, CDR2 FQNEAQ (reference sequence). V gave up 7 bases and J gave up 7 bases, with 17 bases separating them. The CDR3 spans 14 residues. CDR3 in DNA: TGTGCCAGCACCGTGGGTCAGGCCGGGAATGAGCAGTTCTTC. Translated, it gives CASTVGQAGNEQFF.

The CDR3 DNA reads as TGTGCCAGCAGCTTGTTTCTAGGAGATGAAAAACTGTTTTTT. Translated, it gives CASSLFLGDEKLFF. The J gene is TRBJ1-4, the V gene TRBV5-6; D is uncertain. Trimming took 1 base from V and 6 from J, leaving 10 bases between them. Looked up from germline, CDR1 is SGHDT and CDR2 is YYEEEE. CDR3 size: 14 residues.

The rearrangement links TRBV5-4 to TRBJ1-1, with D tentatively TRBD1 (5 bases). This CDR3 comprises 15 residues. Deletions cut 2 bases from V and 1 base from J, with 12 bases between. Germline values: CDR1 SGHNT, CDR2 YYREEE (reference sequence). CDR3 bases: TGTGCCAGCAGCTTTCCGGGACGCCCGAACACTGAAGCTTTCTTT. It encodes CASSFPGRPNTEAFF.

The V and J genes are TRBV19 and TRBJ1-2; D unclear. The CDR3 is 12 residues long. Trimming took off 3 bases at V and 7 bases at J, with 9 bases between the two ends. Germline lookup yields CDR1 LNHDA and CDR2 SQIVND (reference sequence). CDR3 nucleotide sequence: TGTGCCAGTAGTATTGGGTTAAGTGGCTACACCTTC. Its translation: CASSIGLSGYTF.

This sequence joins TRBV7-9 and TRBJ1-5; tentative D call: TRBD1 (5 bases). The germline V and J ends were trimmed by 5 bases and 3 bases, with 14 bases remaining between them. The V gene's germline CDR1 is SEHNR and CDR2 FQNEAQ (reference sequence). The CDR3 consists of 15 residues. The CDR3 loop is CASSPNTGHNQPQHF. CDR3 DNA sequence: TGTGCCAGCAGCCCAAATACGGGGCACAATCAGCCCCAGCATTTT.

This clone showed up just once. DNA of the CDR3: TGTGCCTGGAGTGGACAGGGTGGCAATCAGCCCCAGCATTTT. Its translation is CAWSGQGGNQPQHF. This sequence joins TRBV30 and TRBJ1-5; the match to TRBD1 covers 7 bases. After removal of 1 base from V and 2 bases from J, the junction contained 2 bases not matched to a gene. The CDR3 is 14 amino acids. Germline V gives CDR1 GTSNPN, CDR2 SVGIG (reference sequence). Together with reference TRBV30 and TRBJ1-5, the CDR3 gives the full variable domain: SQTIHQWPATLVQPVGSPLSLECTVEGTSNPNLYWYRQAAGRGLQLLFYSVGIGQISSEVPQNLSASRPQDRQFILSSKKLLLSDSGFYLCAWSGQGGNQPQHFGDGTRLSIL.

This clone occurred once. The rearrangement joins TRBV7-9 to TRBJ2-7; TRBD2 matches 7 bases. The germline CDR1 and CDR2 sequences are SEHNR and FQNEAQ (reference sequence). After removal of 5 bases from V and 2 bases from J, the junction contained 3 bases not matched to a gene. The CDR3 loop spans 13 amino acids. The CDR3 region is CASSGGTTYEQYF. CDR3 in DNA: TGTGCCAGCAGCGGGGGGACTACCTACGAGCAGTACTTC.

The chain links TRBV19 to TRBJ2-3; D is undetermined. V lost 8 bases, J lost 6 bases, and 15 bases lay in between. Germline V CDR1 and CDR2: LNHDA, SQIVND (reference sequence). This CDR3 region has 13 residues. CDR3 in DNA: TGTGCCAGTTCGGATCGTGGGCGGGATACGCAGTATTTT. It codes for CASSDRGRDTQYF.

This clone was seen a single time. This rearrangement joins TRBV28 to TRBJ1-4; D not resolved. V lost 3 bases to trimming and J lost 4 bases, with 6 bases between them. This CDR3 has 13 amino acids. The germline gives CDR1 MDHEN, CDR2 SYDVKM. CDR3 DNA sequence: TGTGCCAGCAGTTTTAATGGTAATGAAAAACTGTTTTTT. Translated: CASSFNGNEKLFF.

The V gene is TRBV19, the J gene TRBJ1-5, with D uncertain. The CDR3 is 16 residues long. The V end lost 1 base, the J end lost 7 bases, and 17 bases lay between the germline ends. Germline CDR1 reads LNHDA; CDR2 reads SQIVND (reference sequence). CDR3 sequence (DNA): TGTGCCAGTAGTATAGGGTTTGTGCAGGAAGAACAGCCCCAGCATTTT. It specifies CASSIGFVQEEQPQHF.

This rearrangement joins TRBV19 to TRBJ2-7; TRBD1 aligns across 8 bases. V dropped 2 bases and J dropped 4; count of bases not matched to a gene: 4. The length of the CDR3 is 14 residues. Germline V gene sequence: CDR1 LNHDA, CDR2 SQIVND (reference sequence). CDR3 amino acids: CASSIQGQDYEQYF. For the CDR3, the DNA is TGTGCCAGTAGTATACAGGGACAGGATTACGAGCAGTACTTC.